This T cell receptor beta chain is drawn from a study of early T cells in non-severe SARS-CoV-2 infection. For the study at large: From unsorted whole blood, bulk RNA was sequenced, and the chains remained unpaired.

At least ten counts were recorded for this clonotype. Its antigen remains unidentified. cDNA molecules, individually, were tagged with unique molecular identifiers. TCRdb re-called the 5' RACE reads through MiXCR, storing one row per CDR3 protein. This sample yields tens of thousands of distinct CDR3 sequences, of which around 4.5% are seen a single time; under 6.5% belongs to the top ten. Findings and limits, study-wide: Matches to VDJdb favored anti-spike CD8 responses and missed private and CD4 specificities.

The starting material was whole blood, obtained at baseline. The receptor was derived from an adult who was a healthcare worker with PCR-confirmed SARS-CoV-2 infection or an uninfected control (not recorded which).

In DNA, the CDR3 is TGTGCCAGCAGCCCGACTAGCGGACGCTACGAGCAGTACTTC. It specifies CASSPTSGRYEQYF. This sequence joins TRBV9 and TRBJ2-7; TRBD2 matches 9 bases. The germline V gene encodes CDR1 SGDLS and CDR2 YYNGEE. Trimming cost V 4 bases and J 3 bases; bases outside gene matches: 5. The CDR3 has 14 amino acids. The full variable domain, in which reference TRBV9 and TRBJ2-7 provide the parts outside the CDR3, is DSGVTQTPKHLITATGQRVTLRCSPRSGDLSVYWYQQSLDQGLQFLIQYYNGEERAKGNILERFSAQQFPDLHSELNLSSLELGDSALYFCASSPTSGRYEQYFGPGTRLTVT.